This T cell receptor (beta chain) was sequenced for a study of CXCR3-negative and CXCR3-positive naive CD8 T cells. The study's findings and limits: Most assays were run on fresh PBMCs (CXCR3 expression partially decreased after cryopreservation). CXCR3-positive naive cells had more hydrophobic TRB CDR3s than CXCR3-negative naive cells.

UMI-labeled 5' RACE TRB cDNA libraries were prepared from the cells. TCRdb reprocessed the 5' RACE reads, keeping one entry per CDR3 protein, no DNA. This listing includes some 39,000 distinct CDR3 sequences. Note on this clonotype: Its specificity is unknown.

Looked up from germline, CDR1 is PRHDT and CDR2 is FYEKMQ (reference sequence). The CDR3 contains 13 residues. Triplicate roughly 320,000-cell sorts were made of each CD8+ T cell subset. Sequencing was carried out using naive CXCR3- CD8+ T cells from blood. Subset defined: CD45RO-CCR7+CD27+CD95- naive CD8+ T cells lacking CXCR3 (TNR3-). This receptor was obtained from a human donor in good health. Some clones in this sample may be carry-over from other donors' samples. The chain employs TRBV13 and TRBJ2-5. The CDR3 sequence is CASSLSGEETQYF. The full variable domain, with the rest looked up from reference TRBV13 and TRBJ2-5, is AAGVIQSPRHLIKEKRETATLKCYPIPRHDTVYWYQQGPGQDPQFLISFYEKMQSDKGSIPDRFSAQQFSDYHSELNMSSLELGDSALYFCASSLSGEETQYFGPGTRLLVL.